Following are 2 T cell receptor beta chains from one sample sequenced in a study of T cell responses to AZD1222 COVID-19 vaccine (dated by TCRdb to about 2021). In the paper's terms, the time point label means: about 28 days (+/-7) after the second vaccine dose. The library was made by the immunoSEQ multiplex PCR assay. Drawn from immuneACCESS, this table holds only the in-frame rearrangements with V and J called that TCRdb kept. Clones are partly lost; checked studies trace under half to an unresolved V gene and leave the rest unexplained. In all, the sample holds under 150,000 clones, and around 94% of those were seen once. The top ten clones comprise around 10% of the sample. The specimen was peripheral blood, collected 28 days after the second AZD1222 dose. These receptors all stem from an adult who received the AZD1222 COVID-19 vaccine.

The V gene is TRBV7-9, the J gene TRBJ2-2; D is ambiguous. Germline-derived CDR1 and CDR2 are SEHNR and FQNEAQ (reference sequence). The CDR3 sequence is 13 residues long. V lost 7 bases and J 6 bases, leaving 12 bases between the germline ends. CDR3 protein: CASTSKFPGELFF. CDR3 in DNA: TGTGCCAGCACGAGCAAGTTCCCCGGGGAGCTGTTTTTT. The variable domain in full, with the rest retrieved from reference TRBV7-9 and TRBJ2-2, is DTGVSQNPRHKITKRGQNVTFRCDPISEHNRLYWYRQTLGQGPEFLTYFQNEAQLEKSRLLSDRFSAERPKGSFSTLEIQRTEQGDSAMYLCASTSKFPGELFFGEGSRLTVL.

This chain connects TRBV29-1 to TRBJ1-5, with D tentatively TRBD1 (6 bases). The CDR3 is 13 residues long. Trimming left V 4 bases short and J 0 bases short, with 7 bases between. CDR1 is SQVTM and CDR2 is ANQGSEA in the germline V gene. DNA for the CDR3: TGCAGCGTTGTACAGGGTAGCAATCAGCCCCAGCATTTT. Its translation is CSVVQGSNQPQHF.